This T cell receptor (beta chain) came from a study of blood T cells in healthy people across ages. V lost 5 bases, J lost 4 bases, and 14 bases lay in between. The CDR3 contains 14 residues. Germline V gene sequence: CDR1 MGHDK, CDR2 SYGVNS. Sample-barcoded 5' priming and a J-beta primer mix drove a second PCR of 7 to 11 cycles. TCRdb reprocessed the 5' RACE reads with MiXCR, giving one entry per CDR3 protein. The sample carries about 1.1 million distinct CDR3 sequences, 35% to 40% recorded once. This clonotype was counted a few times. The specimen was blood. The sequence came from a man aged 18 to 29 in good health. The chain is built from TRBV25-1 and TRBJ1-2; D possibly corresponds to TRBD1 (5 bases). The CDR3 DNA reads TGTGCCAGCAGTCCGGGACTATCCATCTATGGCTACACCTTC. It codes for CASSPGLSIYGYTF.